The T cell receptor beta chain described here comes from a study of blood T cell repertoires in COVID-19. For the study at large: Nucleic acid was either cDNA or gDNA, and it came from T cells, B-cell-depleted T cells, or PBMCs.

The CDR3 runs 12 residues. J lost 6 bases, V lost 3 bases, and 1 base had no gene match. Authors' analysis steps: The authors estimated nucleated cell counts from reference gene primer amplification. Clones were read by immunoSEQ multiplex PCR, and TCRdb kept only the in-frame ones, dropping some. Clone size and the V and J calls come from that table; the DNA yielded D and trimming. This sample carries some 250,000 clones, about 90% of them seen once, and the ten largest clones take 3%. The clonotype was recovered from a woman aged 30 to 39 who had recovered from COVID-19. Sequenced input: peripheral blood. This chain uses TRBV12-3 or TRBV12-4 with TRBJ2-7; 8 bases map to TRBD2. CDR3 region: CASSFGGGEQYF. The CDR3 DNA follows: TGTGCCAGCAGTTTCGGGGGGGGCGAGCAGTACTTC.